The present entry profiles one TCR beta chain with its context. Its specificity is unknown. The CDR3 is made up of 15 amino acids. Germline CDR1 and CDR2: SGDLS and YYNGEE. V dropped 3 bases and J dropped 1; count of bases not matched to a gene: 1. Everyone who donated was a healthy bone marrow donor. The data were obtained in a study of cytomegalovirus exposure and HLA in healthy donors. Overall study findings and caveats: In a later analysis, DRB1 alleles had the most associated TCRs; HLA-C alleles the fewest. In a later analysis, an Asian-associated ancestry cluster reportedly showed fewer N-insertions than the approximately 640-donor mean. A later analysis linked a missense variant in DCLRE1C to the trimming of TCR beta V and J genes.

Primers for the PCR totalled 60 Vbeta and 13 Jbeta. Using immunoSEQ multiplex PCR, the repertoire was profiled, and TCRdb retains in-frame clones only, with some absent. The sample has about 140,000 clones; around 80% are singletons. The V and J genes are TRBV9 and TRBJ2-1, with 10 bases aligning to TRBD2. This receptor was identified in a man between 18 and 35 years old in good health and CMV-seropositive. Sequencing used PBMCs. The CDR3 DNA is TGTGCCAGCAGCGAACTAGCGGGGTCCTACAATGAGCAGTTCTTC. Protein: CASSELAGSYNEQFF.